Listed below are T cell receptor beta chains from one sample, sequenced in a study of blood T cell repertoires in COVID-19. The assay was immunoSEQ multiplex PCR, and TCRdb's table has in-frame clones only and misses some. The table has about 320,000 clones, more than 90% seen once. The sequencing input was PBMCs or T cells enriched from blood (not recorded which). The receptor set was obtained from a woman aged 30 to 39 who had been exposed to COVID-19. CDR3s include the opening cysteine and the closing phenylalanine or tryptophan. The D gene is left open where the match is weak. Clone size is stated in some rows and not others, as once, few, many or a class when expanded.

CDR3 protein: CASSSGQGVGYTF; CDR3 DNA: TGTGCCAGCAGTTCGGGACAGGGTGTTGGCTACACCTTC; clone size: -; V gene: TRBV11-2; J gene: TRBJ1-2; D gene: TRBD1
CDR3 protein: CASSLYRDGGPQHF; CDR3 DNA: TGTGCCAGCAGCTTGTACAGGGATGGGGGGCCCCAGCATTTT; clone size: -; V gene: TRBV7-2; J gene: TRBJ1-5; D gene: -
CDR3 protein: CASRLPWGNSEAFF; CDR3 DNA: TGTGCAAGTCGCCTCCCTTGGGGCAATAGTGAAGCTTTCTTT; clone size: -; V gene: TRBV12-2; J gene: TRBJ1-1; D gene: -
CDR3 protein: CASSLERLAGTDTQYF; CDR3 DNA: TGTGCCAGCAGCTTAGAAAGACTAGCCGGTACAGATACGCAGTATTTT; clone size: -; V gene: TRBV7-2; J gene: TRBJ2-3; D gene: TRBD2
CDR3 protein: CATSEGVYEQYF; CDR3 DNA: TGTGCCACCAGTGAAGGGGTATACGAGCAGTACTTC; clone size: -; V gene: TRBV24-1; J gene: TRBJ2-7; D gene: -
CDR3 protein: CASSLTLGQGTEAFF; CDR3 DNA: TGTGCCAGCAGCTTAACACTGGGACAGGGTACTGAAGCTTTCTTT; clone size: -; V gene: TRBV7-6; J gene: TRBJ1-1; D gene: TRBD1
CDR3 protein: CASSAPRARRRNEKLFF; CDR3 DNA: TGTGCCAGCAGTGCGCCCAGGGCTCGACGAAGAAATGAAAAACTGTTTTTT; clone size: -; V gene: TRBV2; J gene: TRBJ1-4; D gene: -
CDR3 protein: CASSPGTVSNQPQHF; CDR3 DNA: TGCGCCAGCAGCCCCGGGACAGTTAGCAATCAGCCCCAGCATTTT; clone size: -; V gene: TRBV4-3; J gene: TRBJ1-5; D gene: TRBD1
CDR3 protein: CASSMRATGYEQYF; CDR3 DNA: TGTGCCAGTAGTATGCGGGCTACGGGATACGAGCAGTACTTC; clone size: -; V gene: TRBV19; J gene: TRBJ2-7; D gene: -
CDR3 protein: CASSPPGVNTGELFF; CDR3 DNA: TGTGCCAGCTCACCTCCGGGGGTGAACACCGGGGAGCTGTTTTTT; clone size: -; V gene: TRBV18; J gene: TRBJ2-2; D gene: -
CDR3 protein: CASSQRGQGAFF; CDR3 DNA: TGTGCCAGCAGTCAGAGGGGACAGGGTGCTTTCTTT; clone size: -; V gene: TRBV3-1/TRBV3-2; J gene: TRBJ1-1; D gene: TRBD1
CDR3 protein: CASSQGVGASYGYTF; CDR3 DNA: TGCGCCAGCAGCCAAGGAGTAGGAGCCTCGTATGGCTACACCTTC; clone size: -; V gene: TRBV4-1; J gene: TRBJ1-2; D gene: -
CDR3 protein: CSVVGGPNTEAFF; CDR3 DNA: TGCAGCGTCGTCGGGGGACCGAACACTGAAGCTTTCTTT; clone size: -; V gene: TRBV29-1; J gene: TRBJ1-1; D gene: -
CDR3 protein: CAISARGQGETQYF; CDR3 DNA: TGTGCCATCAGTGCCCGGGGACAGGGTGAGACCCAGTACTTC; clone size: -; V gene: TRBV10-3; J gene: TRBJ2-5; D gene: TRBD1
CDR3 protein: CASSEGERASNYGYTF; CDR3 DNA: TGTGCCAGCAGTGAGGGAGAGAGGGCGTCTAACTATGGCTACACCTTC; clone size: -; V gene: TRBV2; J gene: TRBJ1-2; D gene: -
CDR3 protein: CASSTPGLAGEQYF; CDR3 DNA: TGTGCCAGCAGCACCCCGGGACTAGCGGGCGAGCAGTACTTC; clone size: -; V gene: TRBV5-6; J gene: TRBJ2-7; D gene: TRBD2
CDR3 protein: CASNDWANTGELFF; CDR3 DNA: TGTGCCAGCAATGACTGGGCGAACACCGGGGAGCTGTTTTTT; clone size: -; V gene: TRBV7-9; J gene: TRBJ2-2; D gene: -
CDR3 protein: CASIRGQGRVYGYTF; CDR3 DNA: TGTGCCAGCATCCGAGGACAGGGGCGAGTCTATGGCTACACCTTC; clone size: -; V gene: TRBV2; J gene: TRBJ1-2; D gene: TRBD1
CDR3 protein: CASSYRTGGETQYF; CDR3 DNA: TGTGCCAGCAGTTACCGGACGGGAGGAGAGACCCAGTACTTC; clone size: -; V gene: TRBV6-5; J gene: TRBJ2-5; D gene: TRBD2
CDR3 protein: CASSLNAGGADEQFF; CDR3 DNA: TGCGCCAGCAGCTTGAATGCGGGGGGCGCCGATGAGCAGTTCTTC; clone size: once; V gene: TRBV5-1; J gene: TRBJ2-1; D gene: TRBD2
CDR3 protein: CASSLGTGNTEAFF; CDR3 DNA: TGCGCCAGCAGCTTGGGGACAGGGAACACTGAAGCTTTCTTT; clone size: -; V gene: TRBV5-1; J gene: TRBJ1-1; D gene: TRBD1
CDR3 protein: CSATTVYGYTF; CDR3 DNA: TGCAGCGCTACGACAGTCTATGGCTACACCTTC; clone size: -; V gene: TRBV29-1; J gene: TRBJ1-2; D gene: -
CDR3 protein: CASRTGLEGYTF; CDR3 DNA: TGTGCCAGCAGAACAGGGTTGGAGGGCTACACCTTC; clone size: -; V gene: TRBV2; J gene: TRBJ1-2; D gene: -
CDR3 protein: CASSDAGRNTDTQYF; CDR3 DNA: TGTGCCAGCAGTGACGCGGGGAGGAACACAGATACGCAGTATTTT; clone size: -; V gene: TRBV6-4; J gene: TRBJ2-3; D gene: -
CDR3 protein: CASSLGGGKETQYF; CDR3 DNA: TGCGCCAGCAGCTTGGGAGGGGGTAAGGAGACCCAGTACTTC; clone size: -; V gene: TRBV5-1; J gene: TRBJ2-5; D gene: -
CDR3 protein: CASMKGQTNQPQHF; CDR3 DNA: TGTGCCAGCATGAAGGGACAGACCAATCAGCCCCAGCATTTT; clone size: -; V gene: TRBV6-5; J gene: TRBJ1-5; D gene: TRBD1
CDR3 protein: CASSDAGGPYNEQFF; CDR3 DNA: TGTGCCAGCAGCGATGCGGGGGGGCCCTACAATGAGCAGTTCTTC; clone size: few; V gene: TRBV27; J gene: TRBJ2-1; D gene: TRBD2
CDR3 protein: CASSLDVGRMGNIQYF; CDR3 DNA: TGCGCCAGCAGCTTGGATGTGGGGAGGATGGGGAACATTCAGTACTTC; clone size: -; V gene: TRBV5-1; J gene: TRBJ2-4; D gene: -
CDR3 protein: CASSLRNPGTAKNYGYTF; CDR3 DNA: TGTGCCAGTAGTCTAAGAAACCCCGGGACAGCTAAAAACTATGGCTACACCTTC; clone size: -; V gene: TRBV19; J gene: TRBJ1-2; D gene: TRBD1
CDR3 protein: CASSLKGPAEAFF; CDR3 DNA: TGTGCCAGCAGCTTGAAGGGGCCGGCTGAAGCTTTCTTT; clone size: -; V gene: TRBV13; J gene: TRBJ1-1; D gene: -
CDR3 protein: CASNELRGASYEQYF; CDR3 DNA: TGTGCCAGCAACGAACTCAGGGGTGCGTCCTACGAGCAGTACTTC; clone size: -; V gene: TRBV6-5; J gene: TRBJ2-7; D gene: -
CDR3 protein: CASSELGGIPSPQHF; CDR3 DNA: TGTGCCAGCAGTGAGTTAGGCGGGATACCATCGCCCCAGCATTTT; clone size: once; V gene: TRBV2; J gene: TRBJ1-5; D gene: -
CDR3 protein: CASSLGHMLGELFF; CDR3 DNA: TGTGCCAGCAGTTTGGGACACATGTTAGGGGAGCTGTTTTTT; clone size: -; V gene: TRBV27; J gene: TRBJ2-2; D gene: -
CDR3 protein: CASSLMGGSGNTIYF; CDR3 DNA: TGTGCCAGCAGTTTAATGGGGGGCTCTGGAAACACCATATATTTT; clone size: -; V gene: TRBV27; J gene: TRBJ1-3; D gene: -
CDR3 protein: CASSRGVSQPQHF; CDR3 DNA: TGTGCCAGCAGCAGGGGGGTGAGTCAGCCCCAGCATTTT; clone size: -; V gene: TRBV6-5; J gene: TRBJ1-5; D gene: TRBD1
CDR3 protein: CATTPGRADGYTF; CDR3 DNA: TGTGCCACTACCCCGGGCAGGGCGGATGGCTACACCTTC; clone size: -; V gene: TRBV18; J gene: TRBJ1-2; D gene: -
CDR3 protein: CATPVEGAFAFF; CDR3 DNA: TGTGCCACTCCCGTAGAGGGGGCGTTTGCTTTCTTT; clone size: few; V gene: TRBV24-1; J gene: TRBJ1-1; D gene: TRBD1
CDR3 protein: CASSQDRAGYGYTF; CDR3 DNA: TGCGCCAGCAGCCAAGACAGGGCCGGCTATGGCTACACCTTC; clone size: -; V gene: TRBV4-1; J gene: TRBJ1-2; D gene: -
CDR3 protein: CASSLERVISNYGYTF; CDR3 DNA: TGTGCCAGCAGCTTAGAGCGGGTTATAAGTAACTATGGCTACACCTTC; clone size: -; V gene: TRBV7-9; J gene: TRBJ1-2; D gene: -
CDR3 protein: CASSSWGTGGLDEQFF; CDR3 DNA: TGTGCCAGCAGCTCCTGGGGCACAGGGGGTTTGGATGAGCAGTTCTTC; clone size: -; V gene: TRBV21-1; J gene: TRBJ2-1; D gene: -
CDR3 protein: CASSLASVSYNEQFF; CDR3 DNA: TGCGCCAGCAGCTTGGCGTCAGTCTCCTACAATGAGCAGTTCTTC; clone size: -; V gene: TRBV5-1; J gene: TRBJ2-1; D gene: -
CDR3 protein: CASSRELSRNQPQHF; CDR3 DNA: TGCGCCAGCAGCCGCGAACTGAGTCGGAATCAGCCCCAGCATTTT; clone size: -; V gene: TRBV4-1; J gene: TRBJ1-5; D gene: -
CDR3 protein: CASSLLTGVGTEAFF; CDR3 DNA: TGTGCCAGCAGTTTATTAACAGGGGTCGGCACTGAAGCTTTCTTT; clone size: -; V gene: TRBV28; J gene: TRBJ1-1; D gene: TRBD1
CDR3 protein: CASSSELAGATDTQYF; CDR3 DNA: TGTGCCAGCAGCTCAGAACTAGCGGGGGCCACAGATACGCAGTATTTT; clone size: -; V gene: TRBV7-6; J gene: TRBJ2-3; D gene: TRBD2
CDR3 protein: CASRLDRDRGVYGYTF; CDR3 DNA: TGCGCCAGCAGATTGGACCGGGACAGGGGAGTCTATGGCTACACCTTC; clone size: -; V gene: TRBV5-1; J gene: TRBJ1-2; D gene: TRBD1
CDR3 protein: CASSLRGSRELFF; CDR3 DNA: TGTGCCAGCAGCTTAAGGGGGAGTAGGGAGCTGTTTTTT; clone size: -; V gene: TRBV6-5; J gene: TRBJ2-2; D gene: -
CDR3 protein: CATSTGGEQYF; CDR3 DNA: TGTGCCACCTCAACAGGGGGCGAGCAGTACTTC; clone size: -; V gene: TRBV19; J gene: TRBJ2-7; D gene: TRBD1
CDR3 protein: CASSFGENSPLHF; CDR3 DNA: TGTGCCAGCAGTTTCGGAGAGAATTCACCCCTCCACTTT; clone size: once; V gene: TRBV2; J gene: TRBJ1-6; D gene: -
CDR3 protein: CASSPRHAARIGYTF; CDR3 DNA: TGTGCCAGCTCACCACGTCATGCGGCCCGGATTGGCTACACCTTC; clone size: -; V gene: TRBV18; J gene: TRBJ1-2; D gene: -
CDR3 protein: CASSSTGLANYGYTF; CDR3 DNA: TGTGCCAGCAGTTCGACAGGGTTAGCTAACTATGGCTACACCTTC; clone size: -; V gene: TRBV6-5; J gene: TRBJ1-2; D gene: TRBD1
CDR3 protein: CAISESTGGASAGELFF; CDR3 DNA: TGTGCCATCAGTGAGTCGACAGGAGGCGCCTCGGCCGGGGAGCTGTTTTTT; clone size: -; V gene: TRBV10-3; J gene: TRBJ2-2; D gene: -
CDR3 protein: CASSPGHLNTEAFF; CDR3 DNA: TGTGCCAGCAGTCCGGGACATTTGAACACTGAAGCTTTCTTT; clone size: -; V gene: TRBV5-5; J gene: TRBJ1-1; D gene: -
CDR3 protein: CASRDRDGYTF; CDR3 DNA: TGTGCCAGCAGAGACAGGGACGGCTACACCTTC; clone size: -; V gene: TRBV6-5; J gene: TRBJ1-2; D gene: TRBD1
CDR3 protein: CASSPGQGAYEQYF; CDR3 DNA: TGTGCCAGCTCACCCGGACAGGGGGCCTACGAGCAGTACTTC; clone size: -; V gene: TRBV6-5; J gene: TRBJ2-7; D gene: TRBD1
CDR3 protein: CASSIVPTGRLGTEAFF; CDR3 DNA: TGTGCCAGTAGTATAGTCCCGACAGGGAGGTTGGGCACTGAAGCTTTCTTT; clone size: -; V gene: TRBV19; J gene: TRBJ1-1; D gene: TRBD1
CDR3 protein: CASSPTNPGSNQPQHF; CDR3 DNA: TGTGCCAGCTCACCAACGAACCCGGGGTCCAATCAGCCCCAGCATTTT; clone size: -; V gene: TRBV18; J gene: TRBJ1-5; D gene: -
CDR3 protein: CASSRGTSADTSTDTQYF; CDR3 DNA: TGTGCCAGCAGTCGAGGGACTAGCGCCGATACTAGCACAGATACGCAGTATTTT; clone size: -; V gene: TRBV6-6; J gene: TRBJ2-3; D gene: TRBD2
CDR3 protein: CASNKRRNTEAFF; CDR3 DNA: TGTGCCAGTAACAAGCGTCGGAACACTGAAGCTTTCTTT; clone size: -; V gene: TRBV19; J gene: TRBJ1-1; D gene: -
CDR3 protein: CASRGQGAMNTEAFF; CDR3 DNA: TGCGCCAGCAGAGGACAGGGGGCGATGAACACTGAAGCTTTCTTT; clone size: -; V gene: TRBV10-2; J gene: TRBJ1-1; D gene: TRBD1
CDR3 protein: CASSLSDNQPQHF; CDR3 DNA: TGCGCCAGCAGCCTTTCAGACAATCAGCCCCAGCATTTT; clone size: few; V gene: TRBV5-1; J gene: TRBJ1-5; D gene: -